Listed below are T cell receptor beta chains from one sample, sequenced in a study of shared clonotypes between healthy human individuals. The method was immunoSEQ multiplex PCR; TCRdb's version includes in-frame clones alone and lacks a portion of them. The sample consists of over 1.4 million clones, around 95% of them appearing once. Specimen: naive CD4+ T cells sorted from blood. All receptors derive from a man aged 30 to 39 in good health. Each CDR3 is given with its conserved first and last residue. The D gene is left open where the match is weak. Part of the rows lack a size; the others show once, few, many or a class for expanded clones.

J: TRBJ2-7; D: NA; size: NA; V: TRBV18; DNA: TGTGCCAGCTCACCGGGTAGCCCCTACGAGCAGTACTTC; CDR3: CASSPGSPYEQYF
J: TRBJ2-7; D: NA; size: NA; V: TRBV11-2; DNA: TGTGCCAGCAGCTCCCCCCGGGACTCCCCCTTCTACGAGCAGTACTTC; CDR3: CASSSPRDSPFYEQYF
J: TRBJ1-3; D: TRBD1; size: once; V: TRBV18; DNA: TGTGCCAGCTCATCACGACAGGGGAGCTCTGGAAACACCATATATTTT; CDR3: CASSSRQGSSGNTIYF
J: TRBJ1-2; D: NA; size: NA; V: TRBV29-1; DNA: TGCAGCGTTGCAGAGGGCAACTATGGCTACACCTTC; CDR3: CSVAEGNYGYTF
J: TRBJ1-3; D: TRBD1; size: NA; V: TRBV25-1; DNA: TGTGCCAGTCTCGGGACAGCTGGAAACACCATATATTTT; CDR3: CASLGTAGNTIYF
J: TRBJ1-4; D: NA; size: once; V: TRBV7-9; DNA: TGTGCCAGCAGTTTGGGACGTTCTAATGAAAAACTGTTTTTT; CDR3: CASSLGRSNEKLFF
J: TRBJ2-5; D: TRBD2; size: NA; V: TRBV27; DNA: TGTGCCAGCAGTTACAGCGGGAATGGGGGAGAGACCCAGTACTTC; CDR3: CASSYSGNGGETQYF
J: TRBJ1-5; D: NA; size: few; V: TRBV6-1; DNA: TGTGCCAGCAGTGAAGCCCGCAATCAGCCCCAGCATTTT; CDR3: CASSEARNQPQHF
J: TRBJ2-1; D: TRBD2; size: NA; V: TRBV28; DNA: TGTGCCAGCAGTTTTTCCCCCGGTGCACCTGTCCGACTAGCGGGAGGGAACAGGAGGCAGTTCTTC; CDR3: CASSFSPGAPVRLAGGNRRQFF
J: TRBJ2-7; D: TRBD2; size: NA; V: TRBV27; DNA: TGTGCCAGCAGTTCTAGCGGCAGAGTTCCAGACGAGCAGTACTTC; CDR3: CASSSSGRVPDEQYF
J: TRBJ1-1; D: NA; size: NA; V: TRBV5-1; DNA: TGCGCCAGCAGCCGGGCGACAGAGAACACTGAAGCTTTCTTT; CDR3: CASSRATENTEAFF
J: TRBJ2-3; D: NA; size: NA; V: TRBV9; DNA: TGTGCCAGCAGCCCCCACCAGAGAGATACGCAGTATTTT; CDR3: CASSPHQRDTQYF
J: TRBJ2-7; D: NA; size: NA; V: TRBV11-2; DNA: TGTGCCAGCAGCCGGAGGGGGGGACAGGCAAACTACGAGCAGTACTTC; CDR3: CASSRRGGQANYEQYF
J: TRBJ2-2; D: NA; size: NA; V: TRBV19; DNA: TGTGCCAGTAGTCCACGGACAGTGAACACCGGGGAGCTGTTTTTT; CDR3: CASSPRTVNTGELFF
J: TRBJ2-1; D: TRBD2; size: NA; V: TRBV5-1; DNA: TGCGCCAGCAGCTTAGCTCTAGCGGGAAAAAACAATGAGCAGTTCTTC; CDR3: CASSLALAGKNNEQFF
J: TRBJ1-1; D: NA; size: NA; V: TRBV5-8; DNA: TGTGCCAGCAGGAATCGGAGGGCTGAAGCTTTCTTT; CDR3: CASRNRRAEAFF
J: TRBJ2-1; D: NA; size: NA; V: TRBV5-1; DNA: TGCGCCAGCAGCTTGGGGGGCAGGGCCTCCTACAATGAGCAGTTCTTC; CDR3: CASSLGGRASYNEQFF
J: TRBJ2-5; D: TRBD2; size: NA; V: TRBV6-1; DNA: TGTGCCAGCAGTGAAGAACGGTCTAGCGGGAGGTCTGAGACCCAGTACTTC; CDR3: CASSEERSSGRSETQYF
J: TRBJ2-3; D: NA; size: NA; V: TRBV14; DNA: TGTGCCAGCAGCCCGAGCAACCTACCGACCGATACGCAGTATTTT; CDR3: CASSPSNLPTDTQYF
J: TRBJ2-7; D: NA; size: NA; V: TRBV7-2; DNA: TGTGCCAGCAGCTTAGAAGACTCCCGCGACCAGAACTTC; CDR3: CASSLEDSRDQNF
J: TRBJ2-5; D: NA; size: NA; V: TRBV2; DNA: TGTGCCAGCAAGGCCGCACCGGAGACCCAGTACTTC; CDR3: CASKAAPETQYF
J: TRBJ2-7; D: NA; size: NA; V: TRBV11-3; DNA: TGTGCCAGCAGCCTATCATATACGTGGGAGAACCCCGATGAGTACGAGCAGTACTTC; CDR3: CASSLSYTWENPDEYEQYF
J: TRBJ1-4; D: NA; size: NA; V: TRBV11-2; DNA: TGTGCCAGCAGCTCAAGGAAGGCTAATGAAAAACTGTTTTTT; CDR3: CASSSRKANEKLFF
J: TRBJ2-7; D: NA; size: NA; V: TRBV5-1; DNA: TGCGCCAGCAGCTTGGCCCTACGCTCCGACGAGCAGTACTTC; CDR3: CASSLALRSDEQYF
J: TRBJ2-1; D: TRBD2; size: NA; V: TRBV28; DNA: TGTGCCAGCACCTCGCAAGGTCGGCTAGCGGGAGGGCCGTTTTACAATGAGCAGTTCTTC; CDR3: CASTSQGRLAGGPFYNEQFF
J: TRBJ2-5; D: TRBD1; size: NA; V: TRBV7-2; DNA: TGTGCCAGCAGCAGAAAGTCCGGGACAGGGTCAGAGACCCAGTACTTC; CDR3: CASSRKSGTGSETQYF
J: TRBJ2-3; D: TRBD2; size: NA; V: TRBV4-1; DNA: TGCGCCACAACCCCTCCAGTGCTAGCGGGAGGGATTGATACGCAGTATTTT; CDR3: CATTPPVLAGGIDTQYF